The 30 T cell receptor beta chains below were found in one sample sequenced in a study of human T cells and chemical hapten exposure. TCRdb reprocessed the RACE reads via MiXCR and lists one record per CDR3 protein. The top ten hold roughly 2% of the sample, which has about 160,000 distinct CDR3 sequences, about a quarter seen once. The time point: patch test 3, about 24 weeks after DPC sensitization. Described treatment: therapeutic diphenylcyclopropenone sensitization with weekly scalp DPC. The starting material was whole blood, obtained in connection with sensitization to the hapten diphenylcyclopropenone (DPC). The source is a woman aged 18-29 years with alopecia areata. Some clones in this sample may be carry-over from other donors' samples.

This clonotype was detected a few times. J is TRBJ2-6 and V is TRBV11-2, with D possibly matching TRBD1 (5 bases). This CDR3 spans 18 amino acids. Germline V lookup: CDR1 SGHAT, CDR2 FQNNGV. Trimming took off 3 bases at V and 2 bases at J, with 17 bases between the two ends. This chain's CDR3 is CASSFGQRLLAGANVLTF. CDR3 nucleotides: TGTGCCAGCAGCTTCGGACAAAGGCTCCTAGCTGGGGCCAACGTCCTGACTTTC.

This CDR3 reads CSASLAPNTGELFF. The CDR3 nucleotides read TGCAGTGCTTCACTAGCGCCGAACACCGGGGAGCTGTTTTTT. The rearrangement joins TRBV20-1 to TRBJ2-2, with TRBD2 matching 7 bases. CDR1 is DFQATT, CDR2 SNEGSKA, per germline (reference sequence). The CDR3 is 14 residues long. With 5 bases clipped from V and 0 bases from J, the junction kept 3 bases outside the gene matches.

The chain is built from TRBV12-3 or TRBV12-4 and TRBJ2-1, with D perhaps matching TRBD1 (5 bases). The CDR3 is 12 residues long. The ends were cut back, 5 bases at V and 7 bases at J, with 9 bases in the middle. The CDR3 DNA reads as TGTGCCAGCAGTCAGGGTTGGAATGAGCAGTTCTTC. Amino acids: CASSQGWNEQFF.

The chain recombines TRBV29-1 with TRBJ2-1; 10 bases are shared with TRBD1. This CDR3 spans 13 amino acids. Looked up from germline, CDR1 is SQVTM and CDR2 is ANQGSEA. J lost 6 bases, V lost 8 bases, and 7 bases had no gene match. This CDR3 is CSTDRGVGNEQFF. CDR3 sequence (DNA): TGCAGCACGGACAGGGGGGTGGGCAATGAGCAGTTCTTC.

The chain couples TRBV4-1 to TRBJ1-2; D is ambiguous. Trimming cost V 1 base and J 6 bases, with 24 bases left between them. Germline CDR1 reads MGHRA; CDR2 reads YSYEKL. The CDR3 sequence is 18 residues long. CDR3 in DNA: TGCGCCAGCAGCCAAGTAATTGGAGGAATAAATCGGAAGGATGGCTACACCTTC. The encoded protein is CASSQVIGGINRKDGYTF.

The J gene is TRBJ1-2, the V gene TRBV28, with D unresolved. CDR3 length equals 12 residues. V shed 7 bases and J shed 5 bases, with 11 bases lying between them. Germline CDR1 is MDHEN and CDR2 is SYDVKM. In DNA, the CDR3 is TGTGCCAGCACCTTTAGGACTTATGGCTACACCTTC. Its translation: CASTFRTYGYTF.

This chain uses TRBV11-1 with TRBJ2-7; D possibly uses TRBD1 or TRBD2 (6 bases each). Per the germline V gene, CDR1 is SGHAT and CDR2 is FQDESV (reference sequence). This CDR3 contains 12 residues. Trimming left V 6 bases short and J 6 bases short, with 12 bases between. CDR3 residues: CASRPGGGEQYF. The CDR3 DNA reads as TGTGCCAGCAGACCTGGAGGGGGCGAGCAGTACTTC.

This clonotype was counted a few times. The J gene is TRBJ1-5, the V gene TRBV28; 8 bases match TRBD1. Germline CDR1 MDHEN, CDR2 SYDVKM. The ends lost 6 bases at V and 6 bases at J; junction bases unmatched: 7. The CDR3 is 14 residues long. The DNA for the CDR3 is TGTGCCAGCAGGTACGAGACAGGGGCTCAGCCCCAGCATTTT. Translating it yields CASRYETGAQPQHF.

This clonotype has ten or more counts. The J gene is TRBJ2-7, the V gene TRBV7-6, with a possible D match to TRBD1 (6 bases). This CDR3 spans 14 amino acids. V dropped 1 base and J dropped 1 base, with 8 bases sitting between them. Germline assignment: CDR1 SGHVS and CDR2 FNYEAQ. The CDR3 DNA sequence: TGTGCCAGCAGCTTAGGACAGGCGTCCTACGAGCAGTACTTC. Amino acids: CASSLGQASYEQYF.

This clonotype came up a few times. CDR3 amino acids: CAISESLGMETQYF. The CDR3 DNA reads as TGTGCCATCAGTGAGTCCCTGGGGATGGAGACCCAGTACTTC. The V call is TRBV10-3, the J call TRBJ2-5; D gene uncertain. The CDR3 length is 14 residues. Per germline, CDR1 ENHRY and CDR2 SYGVKD. V was cut by 0 bases and J by 5 bases, with 10 bases left in between.

The chain uses TRBV7-2 and TRBJ1-6; TRBD1 agrees at 7 bases. The J segment lost 6 bases and the V segment lost 1 base, leaving 6 bases of the junction unmatched. In germline, CDR1 is SGHTA, CDR2 FQGNSA. The CDR3 is 16 residues long. The CDR3 DNA follows: TGTGCCAGCAGCTTAGTCGGGACAGCAACTAATTCACCCCTCCACTTT. It specifies CASSLVGTATNSPLHF.

This clonotype was recorded a few times. The chain carries TRBV5-8 and TRBJ1-4; 7 bases map to TRBD1. The CDR3 totals 16 residues. Per the germline V gene, CDR1 is SGHTS and CDR2 is YDEGEE. J was trimmed by 4 bases and V by 3 bases; bases with no gene match: 9. The CDR3: CASSWATGAFNEKLFF. DNA for the CDR3: TGTGCCAGCAGCTGGGCCACAGGGGCCTTTAATGAAAAACTGTTTTTT.

CDR3 sequence (DNA): TGCAGCTCCTCACAGGGCACCGGGGAGCTGTTTTTT. Protein: CSSSQGTGELFF. V and J are TRBV29-1 and TRBJ2-2; the D gene is possibly TRBD1 (6 bases). The V gene lost 8 bases and the J gene lost 4 bases, with 11 bases spanning the gap. Germline lookup yields CDR1 SQVTM and CDR2 ANQGSEA. The CDR3 covers 12 residues.

For the CDR3, the DNA is TGTGCCAGCAGCTTGGGATATTCGACAGCGCACTCTGGAAACACCATATATTTT. Translation gives CASSLGYSTAHSGNTIYF. The V gene is TRBV11-1, the J gene TRBJ1-3; a possible D gene is TRBD1 (5 bases). Trimming stripped 3 bases from V and 0 bases from J, with 18 bases between. Germline V gene sequence: CDR1 SGHAT, CDR2 FQDESV (reference sequence). There are 18 residues in the CDR3.

In its sample, this clonotype was seen a few times. V and J are TRBV29-1 and TRBJ2-7, with 10 nucleotides matching TRBD2. The CDR3 runs 11 residues. CDR1 and CDR2 (germline): SQVTM, ANQGSEA. Trimming took 7 bases from V and 7 from J; bases not matched to a gene: 4. The CDR3 DNA follows: TGCAGCGGAAAGCGGGAGGGGGAGCAGTACTTC. It codes for CSGKREGEQYF.

This chain uses TRBV3-1 with TRBJ2-1, with a tentative D call TRBD1 (6 bases). The V and J ends lost 8 bases and 8 bases respectively, with 10 bases between them. CDR1 and CDR2 (germline): LGHDT, YNNKEL (reference sequence). CDR3 length: 11 amino acids. CDR3 sequence (DNA): TGTGCCAGCGGGGGCATCTATGAGCAGTTCTTC. Protein: CASGGIYEQFF.

This sequence joins TRBV5-4 and TRBJ2-2; no clear D. The CDR3 contains 14 residues. Trimming pared 4 bases from V and 5 bases from J, leaving 12 bases between. The germline V gene has CDR1 SGHNT and CDR2 YYREEE (reference sequence). The CDR3 region is CASSRLGWTGELFF. The CDR3 region has the DNA TGTGCCAGCAGCCGGCTGGGGTGGACCGGGGAGCTGTTTTTT.

This clonotype has only a few counts. The chain carries TRBV20-1 and TRBJ1-1; D is ambiguous. The length of the CDR3 is 14 residues. V was cut by 5 bases and J by 3 bases, with 16 bases left in between. Germline loops: CDR1 DFQATT, CDR2 SNEGSKA (reference sequence). The CDR3 is CSAGALYEDTEAFF. The DNA of the CDR3 is TGCAGTGCTGGCGCCCTCTATGAGGACACTGAAGCTTTCTTT.

This clonotype showed up just a few times. The chain employs TRBV28 and TRBJ1-2; D possibly corresponds to TRBD1 (5 bases). Trimming took 8 bases from V and 4 from J, leaving 17 bases between them. Germline CDR1 reads MDHEN; CDR2 reads SYDVKM. The CDR3 runs 14 residues. CDR3 protein: CASYHAGRGYGYTF. The CDR3 DNA reads as TGTGCCAGCTACCATGCGGGGCGAGGCTATGGCTACACCTTC.

This clonotype was counted at least ten times. The chain links TRBV29-1 to TRBJ1-3, with D perhaps TRBD1 (5 bases). The germline V gene encodes CDR1 SQVTM and CDR2 ANQGSEA. With 7 bases removed from V and 4 bases from J, the gap between germline ends came to 8 bases. The CDR3 totals 11 residues. CDR3 residues: CSATAGNTIYF. CDR3 coding DNA: TGCAGCGCGACAGCGGGAAACACCATATATTTT.

The V gene is TRBV20-1, the J gene TRBJ1-1, with no clear D. The CDR3 runs to 13 residues. Germline lookup yields CDR1 DFQATT and CDR2 SNEGSKA (reference sequence). The V gene lost 4 bases and the J gene lost 0 bases, with 9 bases spanning the gap. As DNA, the CDR3 is TGCAGTGCTATTGGGCGACTGAACACTGAAGCTTTCTTT. Encoded protein: CSAIGRLNTEAFF.

The J gene is TRBJ2-1, the V gene TRBV9; 7 bases are shared with TRBD1. V shed 3 bases, J shed 7 bases, and the junction held 7 bases outside the gene matches. The CDR3 consists of 14 residues. The V gene's germline CDR1 is SGDLS and CDR2 YYNGEE. CDR3 in amino acids: CASSDRTGWNEQFF. DNA of the CDR3: TGTGCCAGCAGCGACAGGACAGGTTGGAATGAGCAGTTCTTC.

In its sample, this clonotype was seen a few times. The rearrangement links TRBV20-1 to TRBJ2-4, with TRBD2 matching over 7 bases. V gave up 4 bases and J gave up 3 bases; unmatched junction bases: 9. Germline CDR1 reads DFQATT; CDR2 reads SNEGSKA (reference sequence). CDR3 size: 15 residues. The CDR3 DNA reads as TGCAGTGCTACTAAAGCGGGGCCGGGCAAAAACATTCAGTACTTC. Protein product: CSATKAGPGKNIQYF.

The V gene is TRBV7-6, the J gene TRBJ2-7, with D tentatively TRBD1 or TRBD2 (5 bases each). Trimming took 3 bases from V and 0 from J, leaving 9 bases between them. The germline V gene encodes CDR1 SGHVS and CDR2 FNYEAQ. This CDR3 is built from 14 residues. CDR3 bases: TGTGCCAGCAGCTTGGGACGGCCCTCCTACGAGCAGTACTTC. It codes for CASSLGRPSYEQYF.

This chain links TRBV7-9 with TRBJ2-1; D may be TRBD1 or TRBD2 (6 bases each). V lost 8 bases, J lost 3 bases, and 17 bases lay in between. The germline CDR1 and CDR2 sequences are SEHNR and FQNEAQ (reference sequence). This CDR3 has 15 amino acids. The CDR3 coding sequence is TGTGCCAGCTGCCCAGGAGGGGGGCACTACAATGAGCAGTTCTTC. It yields the protein CASCPGGGHYNEQFF.

This clonotype was observed many times. This sequence joins TRBV14 and TRBJ1-4; TRBD1 aligns across 7 bases. V gave up 6 bases and J gave up 0 bases; unmatched junction bases: 4. Germline CDR1 SGHDN, CDR2 FVKESK. The CDR3 loop spans 15 amino acids. CDR3 in DNA: TGTGCCAGCAGACGGACAGGAGCAACTAATGAAAAACTGTTTTTT. The encoded protein is CASRRTGATNEKLFF. Looking up the rest from reference TRBV14 and TRBJ1-4 gives the full variable domain: EAGVTQFPSHSVIEKGQTVTLRCDPISGHDNLYWYRRVMGKEIKFLLHFVKESKQDESGMPNNRFLAERTGGTYSTLKVQPAELEDSGVYFCASRRTGATNEKLFFGSGTQLSVL.

This clonotype was counted between two and nine times. The chain carries TRBV7-2 and TRBJ2-4; perhaps TRBD1 as D (6 bases). The germline V gene has CDR1 SGHTA and CDR2 FQGNSA. The CDR3 has 15 residues. Deletions cut 5 bases from V and 2 bases from J, with 13 bases between. This CDR3 reads CASSIQGGTKNIQYF. CDR3 bases: TGTGCCAGCAGCATACAGGGTGGTACCAAAAACATTCAGTACTTC. The complete variable domain, with remaining parts taken from reference TRBV7-2 and TRBJ2-4, reads GAGVSQSPSNKVTEKGKDVELRCDPISGHTALYWYRQSLGQGLEFLIYFQGNSAPDKSGLPSDRFSAERTGGSVSTLTIQRTQQEDSAVYLCASSIQGGTKNIQYFGAGTRLSVL.

This clonotype was found a few times. This chain connects TRBV18 to TRBJ2-3, with D perhaps matching TRBD1 (5 bases). The length of the CDR3 is 15 residues. Trimming cost V 1 base and J 2 bases, with 10 bases left between them. Germline CDR1 KGHSH, CDR2 LQKENI. CDR3: CASSPQGFDTDTQYF. CDR3 nucleotide sequence: TGTGCCAGCTCACCACAGGGGTTTGACACAGATACGCAGTATTTT. The full variable domain, with the rest looked up from reference TRBV18 and TRBJ2-3, is NAGVMQNPRHLVRRRGQEARLRCSPMKGHSHVYWYRQLPEEGLKFMVYLQKENIIDESGMPKERFSAEFPKEGPSILRIQQVVRGDSAAYFCASSPQGFDTDTQYFGPGTRLTVL.

For this clonotype: Its ends do not fully match the called genes, so a read error is possible. The chain carries TRBV28 and TRBJ1-2; 7 nucleotides match TRBD1. Germline loops: CDR1 MDHEN, CDR2 SYDVKM. The CDR3 is 13 amino acids. CDR3 in amino acids: CVSSLRDRRGYTF. The DNA of the CDR3 is TGTGTCAGCAGTTTAAGGGACAGAAGGGGCTACACCTTC.

The chain carries TRBV30 and TRBJ2-1; TRBD2 might be the D (6 bases). V dropped 7 bases and J dropped 7 bases, with 17 bases sitting between them. Germline-derived CDR1 and CDR2 are GTSNPN and SVGIG (reference sequence). CDR3 length equals 13 residues. The CDR3 nucleotides are TGTGCCTACCAGACTAGTTTTTTTAATGAGCAGTTCTTC. Its translation is CAYQTSFFNEQFF.